The present entry profiles one TCR beta chain with its context. Its antigen is not known. The data were taken from a study of blood T cells in healthy people across ages. Findings of the study overall: A conclusive naive versus antigen-experienced comparison was prevented by the unsorted PBMCs.

Using a J-beta primer mix together with a sample-barcoded 5' primer, a second PCR was run for roughly 7 to 11 cycles. Each cDNA was tagged by a template-switch adaptor containing 12 random nucleotides. A minimum of 2.5 million CDR3-containing paired-end reads was obtained for each sample. MiXCR was run by TCRdb on the 5' RACE reads, yielding one entry per CDR3 protein. There are about 970,000 distinct CDR3 sequences in the sample; roughly half occur only once, and roughly 23% lies in the top ten. V trimming: 7 bases; J trimming: 11 bases; junction bases outside the gene matches: 13. This CDR3 is built from 14 residues. Germline V gene lookup returns CDR1 MGHDK and CDR2 SYGVNS.

The chain uses TRBV25-1 and TRBJ2-5; 10 positions match TRBD2. Sequencing was carried out using blood. The clonotype comes from a woman between 55 and 75 years old in good health. Here the CDR3 reads CASTHSGRTLEQYF. CDR3 sequence (DNA): TGTGCCAGCACCCATAGCGGGAGGACATTGGAGCAGTACTTC.